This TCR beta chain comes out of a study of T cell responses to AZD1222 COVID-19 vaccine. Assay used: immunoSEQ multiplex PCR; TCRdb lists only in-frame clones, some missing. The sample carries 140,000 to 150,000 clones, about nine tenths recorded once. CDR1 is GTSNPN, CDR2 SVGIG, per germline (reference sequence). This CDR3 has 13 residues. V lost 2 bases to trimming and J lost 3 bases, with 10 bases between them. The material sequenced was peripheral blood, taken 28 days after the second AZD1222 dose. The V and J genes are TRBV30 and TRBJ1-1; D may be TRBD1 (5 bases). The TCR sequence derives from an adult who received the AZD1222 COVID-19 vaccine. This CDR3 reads CAWSPSGHTEAFF. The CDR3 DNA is TGTGCCTGGAGTCCGTCGGGACACACTGAAGCTTTCTTT. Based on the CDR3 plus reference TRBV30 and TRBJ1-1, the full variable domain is SQTIHQWPATLVQPVGSPLSLECTVEGTSNPNLYWYRQAAGRGLQLLFYSVGIGQISSEVPQNLSASRPQDRQFILSSKKLLLSDSGFYLCAWSPSGHTEAFFGQGTRLTVV.